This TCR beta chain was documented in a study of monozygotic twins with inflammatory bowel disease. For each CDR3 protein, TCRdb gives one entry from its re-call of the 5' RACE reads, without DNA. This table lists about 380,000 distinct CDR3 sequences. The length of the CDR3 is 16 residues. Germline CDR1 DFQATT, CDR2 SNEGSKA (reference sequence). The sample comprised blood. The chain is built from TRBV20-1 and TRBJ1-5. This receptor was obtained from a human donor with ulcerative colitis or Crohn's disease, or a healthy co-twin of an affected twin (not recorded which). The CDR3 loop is CSAKRFTDYSNQPQHF.